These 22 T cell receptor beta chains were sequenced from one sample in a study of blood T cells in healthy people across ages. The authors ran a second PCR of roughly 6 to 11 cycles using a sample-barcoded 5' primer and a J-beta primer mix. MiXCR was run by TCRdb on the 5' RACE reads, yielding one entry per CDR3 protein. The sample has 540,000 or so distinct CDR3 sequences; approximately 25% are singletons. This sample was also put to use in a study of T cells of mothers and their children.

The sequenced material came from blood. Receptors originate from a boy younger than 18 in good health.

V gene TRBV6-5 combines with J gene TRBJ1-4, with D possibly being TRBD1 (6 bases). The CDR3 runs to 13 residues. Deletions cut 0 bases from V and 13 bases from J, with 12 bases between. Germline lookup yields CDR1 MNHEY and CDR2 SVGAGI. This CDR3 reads CASSYSIQGTLFF. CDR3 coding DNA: TGTGCCAGCAGTTACTCTATACAGGGAACACTGTTTTTT.

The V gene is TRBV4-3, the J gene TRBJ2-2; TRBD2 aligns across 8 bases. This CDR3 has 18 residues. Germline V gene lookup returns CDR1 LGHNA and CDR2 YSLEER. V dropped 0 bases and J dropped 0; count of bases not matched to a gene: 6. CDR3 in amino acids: CASSQDPGTRPNTGELFF. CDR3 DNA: TGCGCCAGCAGCCAAGATCCCGGGACTAGGCCGAACACCGGGGAGCTGTTTTTT.

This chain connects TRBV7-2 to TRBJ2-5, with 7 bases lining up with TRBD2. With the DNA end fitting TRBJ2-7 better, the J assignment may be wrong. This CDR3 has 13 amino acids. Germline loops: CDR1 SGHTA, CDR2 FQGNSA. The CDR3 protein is CASSPTPGGEQYF. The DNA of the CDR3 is TGTGCCAGCAGCCCGACCCCGGGGGGCGAGCAGTACTTC.

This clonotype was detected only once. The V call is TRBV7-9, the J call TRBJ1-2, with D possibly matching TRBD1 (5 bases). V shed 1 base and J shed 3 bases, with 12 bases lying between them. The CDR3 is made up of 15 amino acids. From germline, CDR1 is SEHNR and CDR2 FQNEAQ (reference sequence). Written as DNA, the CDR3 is TGTGCCAGCAGCTTAGGGCAGGGAGACGACTATGGCTACACCTTC. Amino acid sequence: CASSLGQGDDYGYTF.

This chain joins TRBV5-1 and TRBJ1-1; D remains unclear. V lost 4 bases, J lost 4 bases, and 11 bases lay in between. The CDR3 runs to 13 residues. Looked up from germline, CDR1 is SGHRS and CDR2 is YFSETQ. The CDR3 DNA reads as TGCGCCAGCAGCGGTACCAAGGGCACTGAAGCTTTCTTT. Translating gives CASSGTKGTEAFF.

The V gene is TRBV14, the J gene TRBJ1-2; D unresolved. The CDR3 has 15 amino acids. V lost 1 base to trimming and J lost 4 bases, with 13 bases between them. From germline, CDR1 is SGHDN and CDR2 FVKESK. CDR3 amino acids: CASSQVFGSTYGYTF. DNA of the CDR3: TGTGCCAGCAGCCAAGTATTCGGCTCCACCTATGGCTACACCTTC. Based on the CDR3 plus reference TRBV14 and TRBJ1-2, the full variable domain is EAGVTQFPSHSVIEKGQTVTLRCDPISGHDNLYWYRRVMGKEIKFLLHFVKESKQDESGMPNNRFLAERTGGTYSTLKVQPAELEDSGVYFCASSQVFGSTYGYTFGSGTRLTVV.

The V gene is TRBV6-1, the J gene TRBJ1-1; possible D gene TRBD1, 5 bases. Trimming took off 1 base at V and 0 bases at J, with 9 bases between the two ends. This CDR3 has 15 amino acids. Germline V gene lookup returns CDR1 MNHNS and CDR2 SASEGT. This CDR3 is CASSEDRFMNTEAFF. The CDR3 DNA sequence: TGTGCCAGCAGTGAAGACAGGTTCATGAACACTGAAGCTTTCTTT.

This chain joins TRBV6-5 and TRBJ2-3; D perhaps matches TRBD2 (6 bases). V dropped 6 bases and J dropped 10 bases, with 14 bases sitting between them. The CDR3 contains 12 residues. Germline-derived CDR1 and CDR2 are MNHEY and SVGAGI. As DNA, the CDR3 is TGTGCCAGCAGGCCACCCACGGGGGCGCAGTATTTT. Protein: CASRPPTGAQYF.

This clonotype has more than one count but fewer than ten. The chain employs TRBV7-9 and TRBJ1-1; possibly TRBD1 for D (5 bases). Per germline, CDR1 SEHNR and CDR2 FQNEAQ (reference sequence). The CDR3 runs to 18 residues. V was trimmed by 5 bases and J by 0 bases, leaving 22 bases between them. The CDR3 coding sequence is TGTGCCAGCAGCCTTCATCTCGGACCGAGACAGATGAACACTGAAGCTTTCTTT. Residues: CASSLHLGPRQMNTEAFF.

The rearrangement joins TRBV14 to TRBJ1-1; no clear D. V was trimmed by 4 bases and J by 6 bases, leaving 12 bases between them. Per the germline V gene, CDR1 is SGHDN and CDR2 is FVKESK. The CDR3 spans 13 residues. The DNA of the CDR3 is TGTGCCAGCAGCCTTCTTGGCTACTCTGAAGCTTTCTTT. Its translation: CASSLLGYSEAFF.

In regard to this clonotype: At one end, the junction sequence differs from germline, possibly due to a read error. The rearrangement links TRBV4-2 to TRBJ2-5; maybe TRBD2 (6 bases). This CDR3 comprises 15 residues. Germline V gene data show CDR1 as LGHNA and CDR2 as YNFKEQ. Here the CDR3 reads CASSQDSREWETQNF. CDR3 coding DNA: TGTGCCAGCAGCCAAGATTCACGGGAGTGGGAGACCCAGAACTTC.

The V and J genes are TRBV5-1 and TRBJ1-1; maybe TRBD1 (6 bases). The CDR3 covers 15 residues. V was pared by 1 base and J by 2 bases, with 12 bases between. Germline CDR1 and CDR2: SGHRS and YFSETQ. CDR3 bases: TGCGCCAGCAGCTTGTGGAGGGGGAGAAACACTGAAGCTTTCTTT. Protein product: CASSLWRGRNTEAFF.

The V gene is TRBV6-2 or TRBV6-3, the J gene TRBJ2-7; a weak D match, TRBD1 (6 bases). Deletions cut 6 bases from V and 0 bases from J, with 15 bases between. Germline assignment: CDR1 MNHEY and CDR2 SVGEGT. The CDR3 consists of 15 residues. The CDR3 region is CASRETGTNSYEQYF. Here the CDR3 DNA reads TGTGCCAGCAGGGAGACCGGGACAAACTCCTACGAGCAGTACTTC.

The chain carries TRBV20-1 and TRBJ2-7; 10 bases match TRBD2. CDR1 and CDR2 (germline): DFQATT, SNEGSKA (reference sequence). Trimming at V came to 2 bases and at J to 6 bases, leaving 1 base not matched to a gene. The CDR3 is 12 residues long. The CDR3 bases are TGCAGTGCTAGACTAGCGGGAGTCGAGCAGTACTTC. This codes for CSARLAGVEQYF.

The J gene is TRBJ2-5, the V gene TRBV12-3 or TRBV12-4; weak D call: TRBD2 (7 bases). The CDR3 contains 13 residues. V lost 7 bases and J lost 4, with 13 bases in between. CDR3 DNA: TGTGCCAGCAAGCGCGGGGGCGGAGAGACCCAGTACTTC. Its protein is CASKRGGGETQYF.

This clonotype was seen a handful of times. CDR3 residues: CASSLGSVRGNQPQHF. The DNA for the CDR3 is TGTGCCAGCAGCTTAGGGTCTGTACGGGGCAATCAGCCCCAGCATTTT. The chain uses TRBV7-8 and TRBJ1-5; D call uncertain. Per the germline V gene, CDR1 is SGHVS and CDR2 is FQNEAQ. V lost 1 base and J 2 bases, leaving 12 bases between the germline ends. The CDR3 is 16 amino acids.

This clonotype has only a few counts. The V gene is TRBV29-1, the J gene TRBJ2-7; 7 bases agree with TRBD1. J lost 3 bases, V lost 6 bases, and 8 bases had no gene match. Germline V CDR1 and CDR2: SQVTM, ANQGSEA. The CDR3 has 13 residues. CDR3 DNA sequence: TGCAGCGTCGCCCAGGGGGAAGTCTACGAGCAGTACTTC. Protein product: CSVAQGEVYEQYF.

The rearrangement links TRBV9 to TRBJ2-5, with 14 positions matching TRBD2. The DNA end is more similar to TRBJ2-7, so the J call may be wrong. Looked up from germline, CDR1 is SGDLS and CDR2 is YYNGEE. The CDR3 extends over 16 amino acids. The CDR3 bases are TGTGCCAGCAGCAAGACTAGCGGGGGGGTCTCCTACGAGCAGTACTTC. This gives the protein CASSKTSGGVSYEQYF.

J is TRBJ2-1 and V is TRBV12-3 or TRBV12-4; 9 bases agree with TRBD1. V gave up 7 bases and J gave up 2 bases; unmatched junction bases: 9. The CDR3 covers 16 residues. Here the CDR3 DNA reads TGTGCCAGCATTGAACAGGGGGCTGAAACCTACAATGAGCAGTTCTTC. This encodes CASIEQGAETYNEQFF.

The CDR3 protein is CASRLQSNYEQYF. CDR3 nucleotides: TGCGCCAGCAGATTACAATCGAACTACGAGCAGTACTTC. This rearrangement joins TRBV5-1 to TRBJ2-7; D is ambiguous. CDR1 and CDR2 from the germline V gene are SGHRS and YFSETQ. The CDR3 has 13 amino acids. The V gene lost 5 bases and the J gene lost 3 bases, with 12 bases spanning the gap.

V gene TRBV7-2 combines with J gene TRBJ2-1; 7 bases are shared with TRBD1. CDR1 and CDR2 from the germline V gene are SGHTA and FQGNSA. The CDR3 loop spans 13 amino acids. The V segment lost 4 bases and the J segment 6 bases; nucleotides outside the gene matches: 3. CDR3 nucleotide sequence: TGTGCCAGCAGCTCCACAGGGGTCAATGAGCAGTTCTTC. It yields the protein CASSSTGVNEQFF.

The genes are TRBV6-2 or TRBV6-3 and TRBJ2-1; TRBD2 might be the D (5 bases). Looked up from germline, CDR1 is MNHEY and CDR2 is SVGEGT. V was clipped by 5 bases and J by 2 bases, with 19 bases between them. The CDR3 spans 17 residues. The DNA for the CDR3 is TGTGCCAGCAGTCTGAATCCCGACGGGGTAACCTACAATGAGCAGTTCTTC. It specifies CASSLNPDGVTYNEQFF.